A selection of T cell receptor beta chains follows, all from one sample in a study of blood T cell repertoires in COVID-19. This table comes from immunoSEQ multiplex PCR, and its TCRdb copy is limited to in-frame clones, with some not included. The repertoire consists of approximately 220,000 clones, with 80% to 90% occurring once and the leading ten covering roughly a tenth. The source material was peripheral blood. The origin of the receptors is a woman aged 80 or over with acute or convalescent COVID-19. Both conserved end residues are part of each CDR3. D genes are given only for firm matches. Rows give clone size only sometimes, using once, few, many, or a class for an expanded clone.

once TRBJ2-2 TRBD1 TRBV11-2 TGTGCCAGCAGCTTAGATAGGCGGGAGGACAGGGGGCAAGCCGGGGAGCTGTTTTTT CASSLDRREDRGQAGELFF
. TRBJ2-7 TRBD1 TRBV7-8 TGTGCCAGCAGCTTAATGCGGACAGGGGAAGGCGAGCAGTACTTC CASSLMRTGEGEQYF
. TRBJ1-2 TRBD1 TRBV19 TGTGCCAGTACCGAGGGACAGCTCTATGGCTACACCTTC CASTEGQLYGYTF
. TRBJ1-5 . TRBV30 TGTGCCTGGAGACGAGATAGCAATCAGCCCCAGCATTTT CAWRRDSNQPQHF
. TRBJ1-6 . TRBV11-2 TGTGCCAGCAGGGGCCCCTATAATTCACCCCTCCACTTT CASRGPYNSPLHF
. TRBJ2-7 . TRBV6-5 TGTGCCAGCAGACGCGGGGAAGGCCTGTCCTACGAGCAGTACTTC CASRRGEGLSYEQYF
. TRBJ1-4 TRBD1 TRBV18 TGTGCCAGCTCACTCCGGACAGGGGCTCAAGGGGAAAAACTGTTTTTT CASSLRTGAQGEKLFF
. TRBJ2-7 TRBD2 TRBV5-5 TGTGCCACCTCGCCGCTAGCGGGAGGGAAGTACGAGCAGTACTTC CATSPLAGGKYEQYF
. TRBJ2-1 TRBD1 TRBV27 TGTGCCAGCAGTATTACTTCCGGGACAGCTTTATACAATGAGCAGTTCTTC CASSITSGTALYNEQFF
. TRBJ2-5 . TRBV6-5 TGTGCCAGCAGTATCGAGCGGTCGGGGACCCAGTACTTC CASSIERSGTQYF
. TRBJ1-2 . TRBV12-3/TRBV12-4 TGTGCCAGCAGTTCCCTCAGGGATGGCTACACCTTC CASSSLRDGYTF
. TRBJ2-2 TRBD1 TRBV6-2/TRBV6-3 TGTGCCAGCAGTGATCAGGGGGCACCCCTCACCGGGGAGCTGTTTTTT CASSDQGAPLTGELFF
. TRBJ2-2 TRBD2 TRBV5-4 TGTGCCAGCAGCCTGGGACTAGCGGGAGGGCCGAACACCGGGGAGCTGTTTTTT CASSLGLAGGPNTGELFF
. TRBJ1-1 TRBD1 TRBV23-1 TGCGCCAGCAGACGAAATGGACAGGCGTTAACGAACACTGAAGCTTTCTTT CASRRNGQALTNTEAFF
. TRBJ2-7 TRBD2 TRBV28 TGTGCCAGCAGTTCGGGGGGGTCCGAGCAGTACTTC CASSSGGSEQYF
. TRBJ2-2 . TRBV9 TGTGCCAGCAGCCCAGGTGTAGGGAGCGAATTTAAAACCGGGGAGCTGTTTTTT CASSPGVGSEFKTGELFF
. TRBJ2-7 . TRBV7-5 TGTGCCAGAATCCTAAGCCGGACAGGGAGGTACGAGCAGTACTTC CARILSRTGRYEQYF
. TRBJ2-1 TRBD2 TRBV23-1 TGCGCCAGCCTTCCCCGGCGGGAGGGGTCCTCCTCTCAGTTCTTC CASLPRREGSSSQFF
. TRBJ2-4 . TRBV4-2 TGTGCCAGCAGCCAACCACAGGAAGTAGCCAAAAACATTCAGTACTTC CASSQPQEVAKNIQYF
. TRBJ1-1 . TRBV28 TGTGCCAGCAGTTTGTTACAGGGTCTGAACACTGAAGCTTTCTTT CASSLLQGLNTEAFF
. TRBJ1-4 . TRBV28 TGTGCCAGCAAACAGGGAATTGAAAAACTGTTTTTT CASKQGIEKLFF
. TRBJ2-2 . TRBV12-3/TRBV12-4 TGTGCCAGCAGCCCCGGGAACACCGGGGAGCTGTTTTTT CASSPGNTGELFF
. TRBJ1-3 . TRBV5-8 TGTGCCAGCAGCTTGGGCGGACAGTTCTACAGCTCTGGAAACACCATATATTTT CASSLGGQFYSSGNTIYF
. TRBJ1-5 TRBD1 TRBV27 TGTGCCAGCAGTCCTAAGGGGACAGGGTTTCCTACGGGCAATCAGCCCCAGCATTTT CASSPKGTGFPTGNQPQHF
. TRBJ2-3 TRBD1 TRBV7-9 TGTGCCAGCAGCTTCTCCTCCGGGACAGGCACAGATACGCAGTATTTT CASSFSSGTGTDTQYF
once TRBJ2-3 TRBD2 TRBV24-1 TGTGCCACCAGTGATTTGCCTAGCGGGGAGTTAGCGGCGCAGTATTTT CATSDLPSGELAAQYF
once TRBJ1-1 TRBD1 TRBV7-2 TGTGCCAGCAGCGGACAGGGGCCAGGCACTGAAGCTTTCTTT CASSGQGPGTEAFF
. TRBJ1-1 . TRBV18 TGTGCCAGCTCACCAAGCAGGAATCCGAACACTGAAGCTTTCTTT CASSPSRNPNTEAFF
. TRBJ1-1 . TRBV7-2 TGTGCCAGCAGATCCAGGGGTGGGAACACTGAAGCTTTCTTT CASRSRGGNTEAFF
. TRBJ1-6 TRBD1 TRBV19 TGTGCCAGTAGTACCGGACAGGGGGTAAATTCACCCCTCCACTTT CASSTGQGVNSPLHF
once TRBJ1-2 . TRBV27 TGTGCCAGCAGTTTGAGTCCCGCCTATGGCTACACCTTC CASSLSPAYGYTF
. TRBJ2-3 . TRBV7-9 TGTGCCAGCAGCTTAGCGCTCCCGACAGACACGCAGTATTTT CASSLALPTDTQYF